This T cell receptor beta chain was recovered during a study of shared clonotypes between healthy human individuals. V lost 0 bases to trimming and J lost 1 base, with 10 bases between them. CDR3 length: 15 amino acids. Looked up from germline, CDR1 is SGHRS and CDR2 is YFSETQ. In the original analysis: Filtering differed since immunoSEQ provided only junctions, with no quality scores. The table came from immunoSEQ multiplex PCR; TCRdb's copy has only in-frame clones and leaves some out. That table is the source of V, J and clone size, and D and trimming were worked out from the DNA. The sample records 900,000 to 1,200,000 clones, around three quarters being singletons.

The chain has TRBV5-1 and TRBJ1-1; D perhaps matches TRBD1 (6 bases). The sample taken for sequencing was memory CD4+ T cells from PBMCs. The subset here: CD45RA-negative fraction. The source is a man aged 18-30 years in good health. Some clones in this sample may be carry-over from other donors' samples. The CDR3 DNA follows: TGCGCCAGCAGCTTGGCCGGGACACCGAACACTGAAGCTTTCTTT. It encodes CASSLAGTPNTEAFF.